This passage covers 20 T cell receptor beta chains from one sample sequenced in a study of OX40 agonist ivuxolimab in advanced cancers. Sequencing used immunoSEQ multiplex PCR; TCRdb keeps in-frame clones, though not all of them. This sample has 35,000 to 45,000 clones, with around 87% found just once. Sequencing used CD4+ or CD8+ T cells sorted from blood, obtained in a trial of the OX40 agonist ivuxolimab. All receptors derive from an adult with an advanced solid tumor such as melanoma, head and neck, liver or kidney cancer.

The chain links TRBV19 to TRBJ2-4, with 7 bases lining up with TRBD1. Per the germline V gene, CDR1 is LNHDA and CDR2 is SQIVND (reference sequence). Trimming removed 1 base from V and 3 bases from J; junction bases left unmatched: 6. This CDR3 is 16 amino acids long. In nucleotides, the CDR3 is TGTGCCAGTAGTATAGGGGGGCAGGGGGTCAAAAACATTCAGTACTTC. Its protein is CASSIGGQGVKNIQYF.

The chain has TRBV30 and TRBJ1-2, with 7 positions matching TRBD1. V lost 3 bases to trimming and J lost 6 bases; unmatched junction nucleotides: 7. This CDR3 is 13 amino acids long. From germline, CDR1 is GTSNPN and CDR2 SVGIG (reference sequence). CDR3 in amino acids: CAWRGQGDNGYTF. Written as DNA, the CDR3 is TGTGCCTGGAGGGGGCAGGGGGATAATGGCTACACCTTC.

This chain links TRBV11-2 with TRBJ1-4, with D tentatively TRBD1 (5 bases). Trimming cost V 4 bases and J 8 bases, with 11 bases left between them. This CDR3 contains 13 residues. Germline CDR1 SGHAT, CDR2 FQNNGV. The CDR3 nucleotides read TGTGCCAGCAGCTGGGGGAGAGGAGAAAAACTGTTTTTT. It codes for CASSWGRGEKLFF.

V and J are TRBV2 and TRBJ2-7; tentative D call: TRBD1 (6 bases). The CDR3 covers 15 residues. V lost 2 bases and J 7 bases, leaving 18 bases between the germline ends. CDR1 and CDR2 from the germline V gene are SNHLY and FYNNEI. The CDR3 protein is CASSEFGDTSREQYF. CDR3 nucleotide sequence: TGTGCCAGCAGTGAATTCGGGGACACGTCGAGGGAGCAGTACTTC.

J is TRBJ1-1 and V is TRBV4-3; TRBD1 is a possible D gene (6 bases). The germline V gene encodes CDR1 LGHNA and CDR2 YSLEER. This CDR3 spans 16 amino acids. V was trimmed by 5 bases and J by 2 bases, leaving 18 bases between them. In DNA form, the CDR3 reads TGCGCCAGCAGCGTTAGCGCGGACAGTATTAACACTGAAGCTTTCTTT. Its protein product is CASSVSADSINTEAFF.

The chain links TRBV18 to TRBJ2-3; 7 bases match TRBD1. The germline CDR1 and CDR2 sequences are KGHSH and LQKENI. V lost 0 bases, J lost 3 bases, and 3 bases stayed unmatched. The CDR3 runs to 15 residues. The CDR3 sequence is CASSPPTTGTDTQYF. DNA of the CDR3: TGTGCCAGCTCACCACCGACGACAGGGACAGATACGCAGTATTTT.

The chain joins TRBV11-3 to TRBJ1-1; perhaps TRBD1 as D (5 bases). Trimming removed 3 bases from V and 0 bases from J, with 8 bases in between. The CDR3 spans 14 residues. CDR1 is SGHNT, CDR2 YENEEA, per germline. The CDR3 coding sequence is TGTGCCAGCAGCTTTGGACACATGAACACTGAAGCTTTCTTT. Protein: CASSFGHMNTEAFF.

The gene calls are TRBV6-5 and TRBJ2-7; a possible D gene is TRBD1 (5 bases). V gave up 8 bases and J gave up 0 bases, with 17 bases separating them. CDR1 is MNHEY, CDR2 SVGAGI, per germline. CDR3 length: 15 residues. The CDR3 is CASSVRVGDSYEQYF. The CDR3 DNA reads TGTGCCAGCTCTGTCAGGGTTGGGGACTCCTACGAGCAGTACTTC.

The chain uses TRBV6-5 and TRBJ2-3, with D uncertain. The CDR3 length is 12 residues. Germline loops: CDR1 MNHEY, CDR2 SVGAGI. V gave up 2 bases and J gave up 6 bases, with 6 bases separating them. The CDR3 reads CASSYDWDTQYF. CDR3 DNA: TGTGCCAGCAGTTACGACTGGGATACGCAGTATTTT.

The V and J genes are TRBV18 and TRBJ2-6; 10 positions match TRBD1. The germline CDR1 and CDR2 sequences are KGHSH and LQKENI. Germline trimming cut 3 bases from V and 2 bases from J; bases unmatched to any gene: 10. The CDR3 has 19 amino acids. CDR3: CASSPLGQGILAGANVLTF. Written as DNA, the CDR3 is TGTGCCAGCTCACCGTTGGGACAGGGGATTTTGGCTGGGGCCAACGTCCTGACTTTC.

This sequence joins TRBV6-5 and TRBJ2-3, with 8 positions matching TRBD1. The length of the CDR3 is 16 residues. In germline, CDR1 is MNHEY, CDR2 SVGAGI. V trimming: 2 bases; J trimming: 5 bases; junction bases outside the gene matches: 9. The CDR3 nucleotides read TGTGCCAGCAGTTACGGGCAGGGGGCGCGGGGAGATACGCAGTATTTT. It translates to CASSYGQGARGDTQYF.

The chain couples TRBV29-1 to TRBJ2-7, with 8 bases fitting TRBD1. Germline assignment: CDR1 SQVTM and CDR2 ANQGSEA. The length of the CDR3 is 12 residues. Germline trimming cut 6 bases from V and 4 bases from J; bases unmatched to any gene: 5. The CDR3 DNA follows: TGCAGCGTCCAAGGACAGGGATACGAGCAGTACTTC. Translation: CSVQGQGYEQYF.

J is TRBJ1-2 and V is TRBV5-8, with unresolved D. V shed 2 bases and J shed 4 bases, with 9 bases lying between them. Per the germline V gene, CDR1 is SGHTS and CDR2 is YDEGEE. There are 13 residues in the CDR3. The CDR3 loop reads CASSFGRLYGYTF. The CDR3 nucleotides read TGTGCCAGCAGCTTCGGACGCCTCTATGGCTACACCTTC.

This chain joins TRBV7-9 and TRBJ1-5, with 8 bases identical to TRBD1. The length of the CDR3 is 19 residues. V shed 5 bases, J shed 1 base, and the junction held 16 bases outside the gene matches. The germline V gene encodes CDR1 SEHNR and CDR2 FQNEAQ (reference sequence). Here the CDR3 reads CASSITPGQGVGSNQPQHF. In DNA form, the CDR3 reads TGTGCCAGCAGCATCACCCCCGGACAGGGAGTGGGAAGCAATCAGCCCCAGCATTTT.

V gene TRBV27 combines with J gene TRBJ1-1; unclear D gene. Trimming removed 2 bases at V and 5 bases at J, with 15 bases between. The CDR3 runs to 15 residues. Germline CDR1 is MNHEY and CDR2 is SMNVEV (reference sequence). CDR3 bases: TGTGCCAGCAGTTTACGTGATGGATGGTTTACTGAAGCTTTCTTT. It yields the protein CASSLRDGWFTEAFF.

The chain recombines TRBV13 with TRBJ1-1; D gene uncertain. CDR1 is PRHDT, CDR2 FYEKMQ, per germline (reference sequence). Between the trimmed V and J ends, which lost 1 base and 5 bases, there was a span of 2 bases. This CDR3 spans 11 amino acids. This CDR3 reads CASSLETEAFF. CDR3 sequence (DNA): TGTGCCAGCAGCTTAGAAACTGAAGCTTTCTTT.

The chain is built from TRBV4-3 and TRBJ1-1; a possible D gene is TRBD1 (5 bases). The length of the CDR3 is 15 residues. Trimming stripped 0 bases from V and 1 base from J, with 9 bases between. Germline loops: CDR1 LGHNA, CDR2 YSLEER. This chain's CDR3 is CASSQEATENTEAFF. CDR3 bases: TGCGCCAGCAGCCAAGAGGCGACAGAGAACACTGAAGCTTTCTTT.

Here the CDR3 DNA reads TGTGCCAGCAGCTTAGCGGAGGAACTGTTTTTT. This sequence encodes CASSLAEELFF. The rearrangement joins TRBV7-9 to TRBJ1-4; D ambiguous. The CDR3 is made up of 11 amino acids. V was pared by 0 bases and J by 12 bases, with 5 bases between. Per germline, CDR1 SEHNR and CDR2 FQNEAQ (reference sequence).

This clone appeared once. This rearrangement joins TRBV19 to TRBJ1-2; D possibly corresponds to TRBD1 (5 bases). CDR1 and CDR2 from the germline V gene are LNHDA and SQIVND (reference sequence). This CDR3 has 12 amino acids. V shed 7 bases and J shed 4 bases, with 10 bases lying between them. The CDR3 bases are TGTGCCAGTACCGGGACCGTCTATGGCTACACCTTC. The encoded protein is CASTGTVYGYTF. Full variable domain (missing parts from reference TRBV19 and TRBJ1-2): DGGITQSPKYLFRKEGQNVTLSCEQNLNHDAMYWYRQDPGQGLRLIYYSQIVNDFQKGDIAEGYSVSREKKESFPLTVTSAQKNPTAFYLCASTGTVYGYTFGSGTRLTVV.

CDR3 in DNA: TGTGCCAGCACTTCGGGGGGGCGTCGTAATGAAAAACTGTTTTTT. Protein product: CASTSGGRRNEKLFF. This chain joins TRBV11-2 and TRBJ1-4, with D possibly matching TRBD1 (6 bases). V was shortened by 7 bases and J by 4 bases, with 16 bases between the two germline ends. This CDR3 is built from 15 residues. Germline V gene lookup returns CDR1 SGHAT and CDR2 FQNNGV.